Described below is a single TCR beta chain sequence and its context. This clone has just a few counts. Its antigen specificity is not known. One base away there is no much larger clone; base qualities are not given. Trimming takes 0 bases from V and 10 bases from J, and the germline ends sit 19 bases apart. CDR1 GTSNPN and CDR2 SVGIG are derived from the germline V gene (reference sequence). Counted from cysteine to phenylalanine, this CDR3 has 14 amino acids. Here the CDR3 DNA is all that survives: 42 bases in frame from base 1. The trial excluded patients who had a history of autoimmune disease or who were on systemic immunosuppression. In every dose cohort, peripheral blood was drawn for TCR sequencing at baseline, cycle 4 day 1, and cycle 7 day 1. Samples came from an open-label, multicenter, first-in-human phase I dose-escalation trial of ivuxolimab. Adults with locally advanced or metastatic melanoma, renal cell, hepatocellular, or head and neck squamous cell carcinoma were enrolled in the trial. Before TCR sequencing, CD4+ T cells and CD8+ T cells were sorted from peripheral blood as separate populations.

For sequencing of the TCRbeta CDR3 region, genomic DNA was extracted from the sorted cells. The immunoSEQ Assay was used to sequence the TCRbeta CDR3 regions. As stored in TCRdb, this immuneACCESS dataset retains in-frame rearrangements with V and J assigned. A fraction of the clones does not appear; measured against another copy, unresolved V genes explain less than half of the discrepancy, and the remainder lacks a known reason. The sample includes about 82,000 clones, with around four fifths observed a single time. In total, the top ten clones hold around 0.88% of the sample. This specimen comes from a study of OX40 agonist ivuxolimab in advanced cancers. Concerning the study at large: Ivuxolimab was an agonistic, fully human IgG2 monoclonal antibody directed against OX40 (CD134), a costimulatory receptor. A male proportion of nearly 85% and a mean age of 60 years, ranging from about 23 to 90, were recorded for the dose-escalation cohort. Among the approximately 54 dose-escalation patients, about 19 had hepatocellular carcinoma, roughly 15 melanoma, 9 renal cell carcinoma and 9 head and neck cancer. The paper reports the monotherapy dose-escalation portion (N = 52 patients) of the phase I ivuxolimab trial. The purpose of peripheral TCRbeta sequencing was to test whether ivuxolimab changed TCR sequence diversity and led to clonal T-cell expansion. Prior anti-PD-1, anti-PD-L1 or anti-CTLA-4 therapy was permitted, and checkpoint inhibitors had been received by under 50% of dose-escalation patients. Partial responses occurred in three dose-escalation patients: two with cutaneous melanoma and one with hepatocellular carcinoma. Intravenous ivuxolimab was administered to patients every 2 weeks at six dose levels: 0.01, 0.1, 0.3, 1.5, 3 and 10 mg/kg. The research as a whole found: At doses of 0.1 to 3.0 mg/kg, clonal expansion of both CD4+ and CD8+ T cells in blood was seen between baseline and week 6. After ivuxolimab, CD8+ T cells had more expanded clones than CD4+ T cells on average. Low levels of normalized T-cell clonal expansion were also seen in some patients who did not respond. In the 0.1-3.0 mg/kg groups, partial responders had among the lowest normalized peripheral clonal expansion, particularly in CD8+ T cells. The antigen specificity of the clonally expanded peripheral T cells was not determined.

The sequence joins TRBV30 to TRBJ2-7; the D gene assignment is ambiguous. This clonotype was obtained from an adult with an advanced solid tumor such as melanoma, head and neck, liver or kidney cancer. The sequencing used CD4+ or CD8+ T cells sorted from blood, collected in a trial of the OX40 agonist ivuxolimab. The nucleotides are TGTGCCTGGAGTGTACCCCCGAACCAAGTCTCCCAGTACTTC. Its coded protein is CAWSVPPNQVSQYF.